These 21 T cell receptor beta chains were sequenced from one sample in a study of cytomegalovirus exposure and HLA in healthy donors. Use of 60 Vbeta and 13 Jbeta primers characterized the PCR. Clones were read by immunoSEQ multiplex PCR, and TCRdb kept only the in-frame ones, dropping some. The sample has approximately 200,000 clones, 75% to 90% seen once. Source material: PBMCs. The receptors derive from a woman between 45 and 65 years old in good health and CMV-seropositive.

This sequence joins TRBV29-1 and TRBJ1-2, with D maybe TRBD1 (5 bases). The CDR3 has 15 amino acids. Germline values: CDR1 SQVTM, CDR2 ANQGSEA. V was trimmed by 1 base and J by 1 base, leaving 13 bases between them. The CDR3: CSVEGQGPINYGYTF. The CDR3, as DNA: TGCAGCGTTGAAGGCCAGGGTCCCATTAACTATGGCTACACCTTC.

CDR3 residues: CASRRGLVADTQYF. CDR3 in DNA: TGTGCCAGCAGGCGGGGGTTGGTGGCAGATACGCAGTATTTT. V is TRBV2 and J is TRBJ2-3, with 7 nucleotides matching TRBD2. The germline gives CDR1 SNHLY, CDR2 FYNNEI. This CDR3 comprises 14 residues. Germline trimming cut 6 bases from V and 4 bases from J; bases unmatched to any gene: 7.

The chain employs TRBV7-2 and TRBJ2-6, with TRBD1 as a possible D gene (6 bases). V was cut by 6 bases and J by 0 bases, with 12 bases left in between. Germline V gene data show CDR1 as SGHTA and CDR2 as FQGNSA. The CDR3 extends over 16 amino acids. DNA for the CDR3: TGTGCCAGCAGGGGAACAGGGACCTCTGGGGCCAACGTCCTGACTTTC. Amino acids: CASRGTGTSGANVLTF. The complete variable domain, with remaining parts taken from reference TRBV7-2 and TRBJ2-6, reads GAGVSQSPSNKVTEKGKDVELRCDPISGHTALYWYRQSLGQGLEFLIYFQGNSAPDKSGLPSDRFSAERTGGSVSTLTIQRTQQEDSAVYLCASRGTGTSGANVLTFGAGSRLTVL.

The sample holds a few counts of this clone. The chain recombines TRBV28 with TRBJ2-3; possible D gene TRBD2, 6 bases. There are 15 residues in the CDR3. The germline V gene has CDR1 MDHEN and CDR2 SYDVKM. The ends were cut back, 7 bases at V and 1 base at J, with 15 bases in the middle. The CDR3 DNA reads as TGTGCCAGCAATCGCAGGGAGGTGGGCACAGATACGCAGTATTTT. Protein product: CASNRREVGTDTQYF.

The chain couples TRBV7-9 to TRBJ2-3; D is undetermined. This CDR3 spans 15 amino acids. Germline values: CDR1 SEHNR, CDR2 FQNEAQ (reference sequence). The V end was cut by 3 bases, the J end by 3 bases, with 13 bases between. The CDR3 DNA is TGTGCCAGCAGCTTTGGCCAGCGAGTGACAGATACGCAGTATTTT. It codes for CASSFGQRVTDTQYF.

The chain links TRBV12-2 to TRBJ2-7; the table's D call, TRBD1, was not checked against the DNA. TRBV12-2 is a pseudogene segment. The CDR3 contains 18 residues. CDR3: CASRLVRTNRDSSYEQYF. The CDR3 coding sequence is TGTGCAAGTCGCTTAGTTCGTACTAACAGGGACAGCTCTTACGAGCAGTACTTC.

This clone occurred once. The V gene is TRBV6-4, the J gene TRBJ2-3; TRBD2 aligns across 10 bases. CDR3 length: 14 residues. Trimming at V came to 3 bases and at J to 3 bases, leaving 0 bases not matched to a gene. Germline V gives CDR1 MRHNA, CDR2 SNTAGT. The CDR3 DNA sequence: TGTGCCAGCAGTGAAGCGGGGGGGACAGATACGCAGTATTTT. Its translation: CASSEAGGTDTQYF.

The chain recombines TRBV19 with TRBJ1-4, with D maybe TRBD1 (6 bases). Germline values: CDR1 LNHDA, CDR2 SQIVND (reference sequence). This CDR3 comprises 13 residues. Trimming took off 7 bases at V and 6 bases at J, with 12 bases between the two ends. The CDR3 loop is CASNQGRDEKLFF. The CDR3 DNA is TGTGCCAGTAATCAGGGGAGAGATGAAAAACTGTTTTTT.

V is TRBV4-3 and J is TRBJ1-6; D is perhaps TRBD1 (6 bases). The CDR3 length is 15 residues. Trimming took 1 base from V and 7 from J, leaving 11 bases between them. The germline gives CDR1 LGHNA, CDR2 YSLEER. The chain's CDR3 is CASSQVLQGNSPLHF. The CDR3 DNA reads TGCGCCAGCAGCCAAGTCTTGCAGGGGAATTCACCCCTCCACTTT.

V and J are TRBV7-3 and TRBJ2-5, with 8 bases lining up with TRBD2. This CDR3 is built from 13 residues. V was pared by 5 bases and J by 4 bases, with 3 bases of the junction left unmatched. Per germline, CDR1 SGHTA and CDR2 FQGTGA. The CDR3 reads CASSGAGGETQYF. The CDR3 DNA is TGTGCCAGCAGCGGGGCGGGAGGAGAGACCCAGTACTTC.

CDR3 region: CASSPRLPYEQYF. DNA of the CDR3: TGTGCCAGCAGCCCGCGGCTCCCCTACGAGCAGTACTTC. The J gene is TRBJ2-7, the V gene TRBV7-2, with D unresolved. V gave up 5 bases and J gave up 2 bases, with 10 bases separating them. Germline values: CDR1 SGHTA, CDR2 FQGNSA. CDR3 length: 13 residues.

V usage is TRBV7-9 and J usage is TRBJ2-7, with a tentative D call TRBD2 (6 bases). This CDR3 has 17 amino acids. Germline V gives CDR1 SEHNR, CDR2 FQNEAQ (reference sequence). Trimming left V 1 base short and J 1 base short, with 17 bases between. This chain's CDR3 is CASSLGTGGGYSYEQYF. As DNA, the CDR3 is TGTGCCAGCAGCTTAGGGACCGGGGGAGGCTATTCCTACGAGCAGTACTTC. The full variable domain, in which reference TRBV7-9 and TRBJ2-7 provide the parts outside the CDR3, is DTGVSQNPRHKITKRGQNVTFRCDPISEHNRLYWYRQTLGQGPEFLTYFQNEAQLEKSRLLSDRFSAERPKGSFSTLEIQRTEQGDSAMYLCASSLGTGGGYSYEQYFGPGTRLTVT.

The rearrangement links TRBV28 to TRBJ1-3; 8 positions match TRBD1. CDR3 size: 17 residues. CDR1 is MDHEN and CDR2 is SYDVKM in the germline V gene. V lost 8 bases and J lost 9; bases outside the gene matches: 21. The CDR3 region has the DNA TGTGCCAGCGGACTAAGGACAGGGCAAACCCTAAGAAGCACCATATATTTT. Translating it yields CASGLRTGQTLRSTIYF.

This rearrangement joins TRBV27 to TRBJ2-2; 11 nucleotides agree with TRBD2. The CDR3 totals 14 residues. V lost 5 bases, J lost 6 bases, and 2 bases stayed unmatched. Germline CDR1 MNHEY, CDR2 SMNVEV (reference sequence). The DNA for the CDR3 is TGTGCCAGCAGTACTAGCGGGAGCCCCGGGGAGCTGTTTTTT. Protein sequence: CASSTSGSPGELFF.

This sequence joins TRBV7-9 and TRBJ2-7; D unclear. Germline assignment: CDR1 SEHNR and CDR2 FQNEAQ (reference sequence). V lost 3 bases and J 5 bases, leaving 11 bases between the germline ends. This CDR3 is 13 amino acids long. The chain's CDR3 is CASSFPGTNEQYF. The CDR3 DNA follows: TGTGCCAGCAGCTTTCCAGGAACCAACGAGCAGTACTTC. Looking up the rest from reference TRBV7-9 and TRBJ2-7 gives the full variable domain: DTGVSQNPRHKITKRGQNVTFRCDPISEHNRLYWYRQTLGQGPEFLTYFQNEAQLEKSRLLSDRFSAERPKGSFSTLEIQRTEQGDSAMYLCASSFPGTNEQYFGPGTRLTVT.

CDR3 in DNA: TGTGCCAGCAGCCTAACACAGGGATGGGACACCGGGGAGCTGTTTTTT. Protein product: CASSLTQGWDTGELFF. The V and J genes are TRBV7-8 and TRBJ2-2, with D perhaps TRBD1 (6 bases). The V gene's germline CDR1 is SGHVS and CDR2 FQNEAQ. The CDR3 extends over 16 amino acids. Trimming cost V 5 bases and J 3 bases, with 16 bases left between them.

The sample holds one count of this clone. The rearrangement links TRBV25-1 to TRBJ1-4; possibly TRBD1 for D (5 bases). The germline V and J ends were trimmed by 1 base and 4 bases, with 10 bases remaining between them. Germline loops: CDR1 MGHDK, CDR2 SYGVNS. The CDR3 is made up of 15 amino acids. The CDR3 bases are TGTGCCAGCAGTGAATCAGGGAGGGATAATGAAAAACTGTTTTTT. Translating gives CASSESGRDNEKLFF.

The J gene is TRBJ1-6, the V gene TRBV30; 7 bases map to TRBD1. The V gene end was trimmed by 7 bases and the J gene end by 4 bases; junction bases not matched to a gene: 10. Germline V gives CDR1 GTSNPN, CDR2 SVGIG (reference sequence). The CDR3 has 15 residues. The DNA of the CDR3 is TGTGCCTCCCCCGCAGGGGGGATTTATAATTCACCCCTCCACTTT. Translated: CASPAGGIYNSPLHF.

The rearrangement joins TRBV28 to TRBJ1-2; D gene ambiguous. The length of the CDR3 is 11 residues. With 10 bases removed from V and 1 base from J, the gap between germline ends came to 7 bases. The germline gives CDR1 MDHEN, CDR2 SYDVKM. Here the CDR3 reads CATTHNYGYTF. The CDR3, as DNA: TGTGCCACCACACATAACTATGGCTACACCTTC.

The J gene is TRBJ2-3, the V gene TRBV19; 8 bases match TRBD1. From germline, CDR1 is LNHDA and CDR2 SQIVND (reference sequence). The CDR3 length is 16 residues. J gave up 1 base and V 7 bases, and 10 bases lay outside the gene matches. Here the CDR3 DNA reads TGTGCCAGTACCCCACGGACAGGGACGGGCACAGATACGCAGTATTTT. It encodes CASTPRTGTGTDTQYF.

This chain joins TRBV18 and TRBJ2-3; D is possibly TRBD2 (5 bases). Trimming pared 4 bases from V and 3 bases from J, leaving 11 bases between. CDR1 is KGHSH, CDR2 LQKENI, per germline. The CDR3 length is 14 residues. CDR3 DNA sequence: TGTGCCAGCTCACTCAACCCGGGGACAGATACGCAGTATTTT. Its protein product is CASSLNPGTDTQYF.